The T cell receptor (beta chain) described here comes from a study of cytomegalovirus exposure and HLA in healthy donors (dated by TCRdb to about 2017). About the study as a whole: An earlier analysis of about 560 of the donors reported 276 Gb of sequence data and 100 million to 120 million unique TCR beta sequences obtained from 150 million to 200 million T cells. The number of donors typed differed by locus, with roughly 629-640 for A, B, C, DRB1 and DQB1, over 500 for DQA1, approximately 580 for DPA1, and over 400 for DPB1. In a later genetic analysis, genome-wide SNP genotypes for about three fifths of the roughly 670 donors were used, and that subset was treated as a discovery cohort. Using immunosequencing, the study profiled T cell repertoires from about 650 subjects and related those repertoires to cytomegalovirus serostatus. To study patterns of TCR occurrence, a later analysis re-analyzed previously published TCR beta repertoires from hundreds of donors and added high-resolution HLA genotyping. An earlier analysis of nearly 600 of the donors applied high-throughput TCR beta sequencing to assess whether each TCR beta V gene segment acted as functional or pseudogenic. To predict cytomegalovirus infection status, the study combined high-throughput TCR immunosequencing, statistical association of individual TCRs with disease status, and machine learning. Four or five DR-DQ haplotypes were treated as single units for association and clustering because of strong linkage in the cohort. Of the 300 to 500 genotyped donors, 70% to 90% were placed in the genetic ancestry cluster associated with self-reported Caucasian donors. All discovery cohort repertoires had been generated on a single sequencing platform. Among some 410 genotyped donors of the cohort, an average of around 240,000 unique TCR beta nucleotide sequences was sequenced per donor, of which 15% to 20% were non-productive. HLA typing included class I and class II loci at four-digit resolution. Besides the first cohort of roughly 700 subjects, a separate validation cohort made up of 120 different subjects was used. In the later analysis, no new phenotypic data were used to find candidate immune exposures; instead, reliance was placed on TCR beta sequences and their occurrence across donors. Donor age, sex, ethnicity and CMV serostatus were compiled together with the repertoire data. The aim of the study was to test whether cataloging public T cell receptors could identify signatures of past pathogen exposure. Approximately 310 gigabases of sequencing data and around 87 million unique TCR sequences were included in an early release covering around 600 HLA-typed donors. The study at large found these results: Cytomegalovirus status was reported to be diagnosed by the classifier with high specificity and sensitivity in both the original and validation cohorts. In a later analysis, the rate of TCR association differed among HLA loci, with DRB1 alleles having the most associated TCRs and HLA-C alleles having the fewest. Because HLA typing was unavailable for some donors at each locus, only the typed subset was used in association tests. Three of the identified cytomegalovirus-associated TCR beta chains were confirmed in vitro to be specific for cytomegalovirus antigens. In a later analysis, several top co-occurrence clusters were reported to appear linked to parvovirus B19, influenza, CMV and Epstein-Barr virus. A later analysis found that most CMV-associated TCR beta chains appeared HLA-restricted, with HLA associations seemingly driven largely by CMV exposure. A further reported finding was that TCR beta sequences accurately predicted the HLA-A and HLA-B alleles for most subjects in the first cohort. A group of highly shared sequence variants was considered likely to be a technical artifact of the sequencing pipeline. According to the authors, the approach could potentially be generalized to other disease states and immunological phenotypes. A later genetic analysis reported fewer N-insertions in productive TCRs among donors in an Asian-associated ancestry cluster than the 666-donor mean. Some IMGT-functional V segments, including TRBV6-2 and TRBV6-3, could not be distinguished by the 87-base-pair reads and were therefore excluded. Compared with equally common non-associated chains, HLA-associated TCR beta chains in a later analysis were more clonally expanded and had lower generation probabilities. In an earlier analysis of about 550 of the donors, most TCR beta V segments were observed in productive rearrangements about 90% or about 30% of the time, broadly matching IMGT annotations. For the cohort, immune exposure information was limited to CMV serostatus. When HLA alleles, especially DR and DQ, strongly co-occurred, attributing TCR associations to individual alleles was difficult. Linkage disequilibrium might explain the correlated functional status among segregating V segments, but an unknown experimental factor could not be excluded. The cohort was sequenced for TCR beta chains only, and without alpha or paired-chain data the features that could be detected were limited. Most TCR sequences were seen in very few donors, while some public TCRs were found in many individuals. In a later genetic analysis, a missense DCLRE1C variant was associated with V-gene and J-gene trimming of TCR beta chains, and the association was replicated in an independent cohort. At a false discovery rate of 0.05, a later analysis linked some 18,000 TCR beta sequences to specific HLA alleles. In the study, some 160 TCR beta chains were listed as associated with cytomegalovirus. The earlier analysis of some 560 of the donors excluded approximately 17 rarely observed V segments, including chromosome 9 orphons, because counts were too low. Sequencing depth was assumed to be roughly uniform across donors in the presence/absence analyses, though that assumption may not hold.

The library came from the immunoSEQ multiplex PCR assay. For the multiplex PCR, a mixture combining 60 forward primers for TCR Vbeta segments and 13 reverse primers for TCR Jbeta segments was used. Amplification of the CDR3 region of rearranged TCR beta genes was performed with a multiplex PCR assay on genomic DNA. The amplified TCR beta libraries were sequenced on the Illumina HiSeq System as 87-base-pair reads. The original pipeline was this. A later analysis counted tens of millions of unique TCR beta chains across the 500 to 850 repertoires, and 10 million to 11 million of these chains were shared by at least two donors. To remove PCR and sequencing errors, raw reads were error-corrected and collapsed into unique sequences using a nearest-neighbor algorithm that merged closely related sequences. Alignment of CDR3 sequences to IMGT reference sequences was used to assign V, D and J gene segments. Each retained sequence needed at least a six-nucleotide match to both a V gene segment and a J gene segment. Rearrangements were called productive when the CDR3 lacked stop codons and stayed in frame with V and J; all others were non-productive. Following IMGT convention, CDR3 was defined as the stretch from the second conserved V-encoded cysteine up to the conserved J-encoded phenylalanine. The earlier analysis of 550 to 650 of the donors excluded any sequence lacking an unambiguous match to a single V gene segment. In an earlier analysis of a few hundred of the donors, V segments were called functional above 56.7% productive rearrangements and were called segregating when the between-donor standard deviation exceeded 5%. A statistical classification framework was developed to diagnose cytomegalovirus status using the catalog of TCR beta chain sequences. A later analysis assigned V and J genes by comparing TCR nucleotide sequences with IMGT/GENE-DB human TR gene sequences. In a later analysis, CDR3 sequences and most-parsimonious VDJ recombination scenarios were assigned using the TCRdist pipeline. In a later analysis, every TCR beta chain was defined by the combination of its CDR3 amino acid sequence and its V-gene family, and reads without a unique V-gene family were dropped. In a later analysis, around 600 highly shared, low-generation-probability nucleotide sequences were removed to address suspected cross-contamination and a sequencing artifact. In a later analysis, a clonal expansion index was calculated for each public chain from normalized within-repertoire ranks of inferred template counts. A later analysis computed generation probabilities with a VDJ recombination model fitted to out-of-frame rearrangements, and checked the results against IGoR. In a later analysis, TCR-TCR, TCR-HLA and TCR-CMV co-occurrence was scored with hypergeometric tests, and a repertoire-size bias correction was applied to TCR pairs. To estimate false discovery rates, a later analysis permuted the HLA or CMV assignments 20 times. In a later analysis, co-occurring TCRs were grouped using DBSCAN, with TCRdist sequence similarity added in when clustering inside HLA-allele-positive subsets. Repertoires with fewer than 30,000 or more than 120,000 public chains, plus five repertoires with anomalous nucleotide sharing, were excluded from co-occurrence clustering. The table was pulled from immuneACCESS by TCRdb, which kept in-frame rearrangements only. Such tables lose some clones; where checked, under half of the loss comes from unresolved V genes, and the rest has no known cause. The V and J calls and clone size were taken over from that table, and D and trimming were inferred from the DNA. Recorded for this sample are about 160,000 clones; 55% to 80% of them occurred a single time. The top ten hold around 4% of the sample.

Spanning cysteine to phenylalanine, the CDR3 consists of 13 amino acids. The retained sequence is limited to the CDR3, 39 bases, with the frame set at the first base. The germline V gene provides CDR1 WSHSY and CDR2 SAAADI. Trimming costs V 2 bases and J 6 bases, and their ends lie 7 bases apart. This clone was observed a few times. It lacks a known antigen. Qualities for individual bases were not recorded, and no much larger clone is one base off. The cohort comprised 666 healthy bone marrow donors. At the time of sampling, all cohort members were nominally healthy, though unrecorded immune exposures were likely present. The donor tested CMV seropositive, placing the donor among the roughly 300 seropositive members of the cohort. Every donor gave a peripheral blood sample, and the peripheral blood mononuclear cells from that sample were used for TCR beta sequencing. The Qiagen DNeasy Blood Extraction Kit was used to extract genomic DNA from the blood cell samples.

The chain was built from TRBV10-2 and TRBJ1-4; no D gene can be assigned with confidence. The receptor was isolated from a woman aged 18-29 years in good health and CMV-seropositive. The sequencing input was PBMCs. CDR3 reads: CASSEAIYEKLFF. The DNA reads TGCGCCAGCAGTGAGGCGATATATGAAAAACTGTTTTTT.